This T cell receptor (beta chain) was documented in a study of T cell responses to AZD1222 COVID-19 vaccine. Assay used: immunoSEQ multiplex PCR; TCRdb lists only in-frame clones, some missing. The repertoire holds approximately 150,000 clones, almost 90% seen once, with 1.5% to 2% in the top ten. The study, taken as a whole, reports: The repertoires were collected only after the peak T cell response.

This clone came up once. Its antigen is currently unknown. The sequence was obtained from an adult who received the AZD1222 COVID-19 vaccine. The material sequenced was peripheral blood, taken 28 days after the second AZD1222 dose.

The chain's CDR3 is CASSLMGKNTEAFF. CDR3 DNA: TGTGCCAGCAGCTTAATGGGTAAGAACACTGAAGCTTTCTTT. The V gene is TRBV7-9, the J gene TRBJ1-1, with D uncertain. The V gene's germline CDR1 is SEHNR and CDR2 FQNEAQ (reference sequence). The CDR3 spans 14 residues. The V end lost 2 bases, the J end lost 1 base, and 8 bases lay between the germline ends.